This T cell receptor (beta chain) was identified in a study of shared clonotypes between healthy human individuals. A CD45RA-negative memory subset and a CD45RA+ naive subset were separated from the CD4+ cells. Generated by immunoSEQ multiplex PCR, the TCRdb table keeps only in-frame clones and is missing some. The sample lists more than 1.2 million clones, approximately 98.5% seen once, with around 0.38% in the top ten. The CDR3 extends over 17 amino acids. V shed 5 bases and J shed 0 bases, with 17 bases lying between them. Germline assignment: CDR1 MDHEN and CDR2 SYDVKM. This sequence originates from a man younger than 40 in good health. The chain couples TRBV28 to TRBJ1-5; D not resolved. The sample consisted of naive CD4+ T cells sorted from blood. The subset here: CD45RA+ positively selected. The CDR3: CASSIGGLGSSNQPQHF. CDR3 nucleotide sequence: TGTGCCAGCAGTATCGGCGGGCTCGGGAGTAGCAATCAGCCCCAGCATTTT.